The T cell receptor beta chain described here comes from a study of blood T cell repertoires in COVID-19. About the study: Sites across the United States, Italy and Spain contributed samples from acute and convalescent COVID-19.

Individuals aged about 18 to 89 years were recruited from some 26 US areas. Before being deemed recovered, Cohort 3 donors had two negative PCRs, clearance, or symptom resolution. Germline CDR1 and CDR2: LNHNV and YYDKDF (reference sequence). V was pared by 0 bases and J by 11 bases, with 13 bases between. The CDR3 totals 13 residues. As originally analysed: Amplification of reference gene primers was used by the study to estimate nucleated cell counts. Repertoires were generated with immunoSEQ multiplex PCR, while TCRdb's copy carries only in-frame clones and drops some. The V and J calls and clone size were taken over from that table, and D and trimming were inferred from the DNA. Seen here are around 300,000 clones, over 85% observed once, and the top ten hold under 2.5%.

The sample taken for sequencing was PBMCs or T cells enriched from blood (not recorded which). This TCR was sampled from a woman aged 60-70 years who had recovered from COVID-19. The rearrangement joins TRBV15 to TRBJ1-1; D gene unclear. The DNA of the CDR3 is TGTGCCACCAGCAGAGATAGTACGGGTGCGGCTTTCTTT. Translating gives CATSRDSTGAAFF.